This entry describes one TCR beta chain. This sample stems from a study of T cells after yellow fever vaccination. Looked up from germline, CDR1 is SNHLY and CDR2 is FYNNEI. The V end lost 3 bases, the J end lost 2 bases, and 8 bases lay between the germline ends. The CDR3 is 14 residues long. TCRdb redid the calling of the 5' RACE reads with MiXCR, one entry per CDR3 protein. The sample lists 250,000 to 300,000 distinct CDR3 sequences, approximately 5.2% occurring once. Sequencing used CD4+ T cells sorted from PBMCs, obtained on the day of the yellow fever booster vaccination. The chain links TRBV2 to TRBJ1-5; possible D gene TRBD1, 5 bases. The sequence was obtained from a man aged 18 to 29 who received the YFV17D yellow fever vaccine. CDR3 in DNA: TGTGCCAGCAGTGACCAGGGCCGCAATCAGCCCCAGCATTTT. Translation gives CASSDQGRNQPQHF. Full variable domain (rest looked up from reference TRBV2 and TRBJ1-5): EPEVTQTPSHQVTQMGQEVILRCVPISNHLYFYWYRQILGQKVEFLVSFYNNEISEKSEIFDDQFSVERPDGSNFTLKIRSTKLEDSAMYFCASSDQGRNQPQHFGDGTRLSIL.